These 18 T cell receptor beta chains were sequenced from one sample in a study of blood T cell repertoires in COVID-19. The method was immunoSEQ multiplex PCR; TCRdb's version includes in-frame clones alone and lacks a portion of them. This sample carries some 120,000 clones, roughly 69% of them seen once, and the ten largest clones take 2% to 2.5%. Sequencing was carried out using peripheral blood. These TCRs come from a woman aged 70-85 years with acute or convalescent COVID-19.

The chain combines TRBV10-1 with TRBJ1-1; perhaps TRBD1 as D (6 bases). The CDR3 has 13 amino acids. V was cut by 3 bases and J by 4 bases, with 9 bases left in between. Germline-derived CDR1 and CDR2 are WNHNN and SYGVQD (reference sequence). The CDR3 is CASSDVGGTEAFF. The CDR3, as DNA: TGCGCCAGCAGTGATGTAGGGGGCACTGAAGCTTTCTTT.

The rearrangement uses TRBV18 and TRBJ1-4, with D perhaps TRBD1 (5 bases). Germline CDR1 and CDR2: KGHSH and LQKENI. The CDR3 sequence is 15 residues long. V lost 1 base and J lost 7, with 13 bases in between. CDR3 sequence reads: CASSPRAGLSEKLFF. The CDR3 coding sequence is TGTGCCAGCTCACCACGGGCAGGGCTGAGTGAAAAACTGTTTTTT.

The genes are TRBV6-5 and TRBJ2-7, with 7 bases fitting TRBD1. V was clipped by 4 bases and J by 3 bases; unmatched bases: 9. Germline CDR1 is MNHEY and CDR2 is SVGAGI. This CDR3 has 15 amino acids. The CDR3 spells CASSSGQVGYYEQYF. In DNA, the CDR3 is TGTGCCAGCAGTTCAGGACAGGTGGGATACTACGAGCAGTACTTC.

V gene TRBV19 combines with J gene TRBJ2-4, with 10 nucleotides matching TRBD1. The CDR3 is made up of 20 amino acids. The germline CDR1 and CDR2 sequences are LNHDA and SQIVND (reference sequence). J lost 1 base, V lost 1 base, and 13 bases had no gene match. In nucleotides, the CDR3 is TGTGCCAGTAGTATAGGACCGGACAGGGGGATCGTCGGGGCCAAAAACATTCAGTACTTC. Translating gives CASSIGPDRGIVGAKNIQYF.

This clone turned up a few times. The V call is TRBV5-4, the J call TRBJ2-1; 8 positions agree with TRBD1. Germline values: CDR1 SGHNT, CDR2 YYREEE (reference sequence). This CDR3 has 11 amino acids. V dropped 4 bases and J dropped 10; count of bases not matched to a gene: 1. The CDR3 sequence: CASSTGGEQFF. CDR3 DNA sequence: TGTGCCAGCAGCACAGGGGGGGAGCAGTTCTTC.

This clone was seen repeatedly, ten times or more. The chain is built from TRBV10-3 and TRBJ1-5; TRBD1 matches at 9 bases. Germline V gives CDR1 ENHRY, CDR2 SYGVKD. The V segment lost 4 bases and the J segment 6 bases; nucleotides outside the gene matches: 4. The CDR3 spans 14 residues. This CDR3 is CAISGDRDGQPQHF. The CDR3 region has the DNA TGTGCCATCAGTGGGGACAGGGATGGTCAGCCCCAGCATTTT.

This clone was detected ten times or more. The V call is TRBV19, the J call TRBJ2-2; possibly TRBD1 for D (6 bases). The CDR3 extends over 15 amino acids. The germline V and J ends were trimmed by 3 bases and 5 bases, with 13 bases remaining between them. Germline CDR1 reads LNHDA; CDR2 reads SQIVND (reference sequence). The chain's CDR3 is CASSIILGGTGELFF. The CDR3 DNA reads as TGTGCCAGTAGTATTATTTTAGGGGGAACCGGGGAGCTGTTTTTT.

The chain combines TRBV12-2 with TRBJ1-2; TRBD1 is the table's D call, not checked against the DNA. TRBV12-2 is given as a pseudogene. The length of the CDR3 is 12 residues. DNA for the CDR3: TGTGCAAGTCGCTTGATAGGGGATGGCTACACCTTC. It encodes CASRLIGDGYTF.

The sample holds many counts of this clone. The rearrangement uses TRBV7-9 and TRBJ1-6; tentatively, D is TRBD1 (5 bases). The germline CDR1 and CDR2 sequences are SEHNR and FQNEAQ (reference sequence). With 4 bases removed from V and 8 bases from J, the gap between germline ends came to 12 bases. The CDR3 extends over 14 amino acids. The CDR3 coding sequence is TGTGCCAGCAGCTCAGGGACTTACGATTCACCCCTCCACTTT. This sequence encodes CASSSGTYDSPLHF.

The chain couples TRBV11-1 to TRBJ2-3; D might be TRBD1 (6 bases). The CDR3 extends over 15 amino acids. Trimming took off 6 bases at V and 3 bases at J, with 16 bases between the two ends. CDR1 and CDR2 from the germline V gene are SGHAT and FQDESV (reference sequence). CDR3 amino acids: CASRLGGEGTDTQYF. The CDR3 coding sequence is TGTGCCAGCAGACTAGGGGGAGAAGGGACAGATACGCAGTATTTT.

The chain has TRBV27 and TRBJ1-2; the D gene is possibly TRBD1 (6 bases). Germline V gene lookup returns CDR1 MNHEY and CDR2 SMNVEV (reference sequence). The V end lost 5 bases, the J end lost 10 bases, and 20 bases lay between the germline ends. This CDR3 spans 14 amino acids. CDR3 loop: CASSPLIPTGVYTF. The CDR3 DNA is TGTGCCAGCAGTCCACTCATTCCGACAGGTGTCTACACCTTC.

The genes are TRBV3-1 (or the pseudogene TRBV3-2) and TRBJ1-2; D is uncertain. The CDR3 is 14 residues long. Germline V gene sequence: CDR1 LGHDT, CDR2 YNNKEL (reference sequence). The V and J ends lost 5 bases and 7 bases respectively, with 17 bases between them. The CDR3, as DNA: TGTGCCAGCAGCTCATCGCGGGGTTCAGTTGGCTACACCTTC. It codes for CASSSSRGSVGYTF.

A few counts support this clone. The J gene is TRBJ1-2, the V gene TRBV18, with 7 bases aligning to TRBD1. Germline loops: CDR1 KGHSH, CDR2 LQKENI. The CDR3 contains 13 residues. Trimming removed 3 bases from V and 3 bases from J; junction bases left unmatched: 1. The CDR3 loop reads CASSPGQDYGYTF. CDR3 coding DNA: TGTGCCAGCTCACCCGGACAGGACTATGGCTACACCTTC.

The table lists this clone with a few counts. The chain employs TRBV30 and TRBJ2-7, with a weak D call TRBD1 (6 bases). The length of the CDR3 is 13 residues. The germline CDR1 and CDR2 sequences are GTSNPN and SVGIG (reference sequence). Trimming cost V 3 bases and J 6 bases, with 15 bases left between them. CDR3 residues: CAWSRDRWGEQYF. CDR3 in DNA: TGTGCCTGGAGCCGAGACAGGTGGGGCGAGCAGTACTTC.

This clone was seen only a few times. The chain recombines TRBV11-2 with TRBJ2-2, with D tentatively TRBD2 (5 bases). The germline gives CDR1 SGHAT, CDR2 FQNNGV. The CDR3 covers 15 residues. The V end lost 5 bases, the J end lost 4 bases, and 14 bases lay between the germline ends. CDR3 bases: TGTGCCAGCAGCCCGGGGATTGGGAGCACCGGGGAGCTGTTTTTT. It is translated as CASSPGIGSTGELFF. Together with reference TRBV11-2 and TRBJ2-2, the CDR3 gives the full variable domain: EAGVAQSPRYKIIEKRQSVAFWCNPISGHATLYWYQQILGQGPKLLIQFQNNGVVDDSQLPKDRFSAERLKGVDSTLKIQPAKLEDSAVYLCASSPGIGSTGELFFGEGSRLTVL.

The chain combines TRBV19 with TRBJ2-7; D is ambiguous. The CDR3 contains 13 residues. With 6 bases removed from V and 0 bases from J, the gap between germline ends came to 9 bases. Germline assignment: CDR1 LNHDA and CDR2 SQIVND (reference sequence). The CDR3: CASSPTDSYEQYF. The DNA of the CDR3 is TGTGCCAGTAGCCCCACTGACTCCTACGAGCAGTACTTC.

This rearrangement joins TRBV18 to TRBJ1-5; D is possibly TRBD1 (6 bases). Looked up from germline, CDR1 is KGHSH and CDR2 is LQKENI. CDR3 length equals 18 residues. V was clipped by 2 bases and J by 1 base, with 18 bases between them. The CDR3 region is CASSPSRAQGRSNQPQHF. In nucleotides, the CDR3 is TGTGCCAGCTCACCATCACGAGCCCAGGGGAGAAGCAATCAGCCCCAGCATTTT. The variable domain in full, with the rest retrieved from reference TRBV18 and TRBJ1-5, is NAGVMQNPRHLVRRRGQEARLRCSPMKGHSHVYWYRQLPEEGLKFMVYLQKENIIDESGMPKERFSAEFPKEGPSILRIQQVVRGDSAAYFCASSPSRAQGRSNQPQHFGDGTRLSIL.

The chain carries TRBV5-6 and TRBJ1-1; weak D call: TRBD1 (5 bases). The ends were cut back, 4 bases at V and 11 bases at J, with 15 bases in the middle. Germline CDR1 and CDR2: SGHDT and YYEEEE. The CDR3 length is 12 residues. The CDR3 DNA reads TGTGCCAGCAGCCGTCGGAGGGGATGGGCTTTCTTT. It is translated as CASSRRRGWAFF.